Detailed here is one T cell receptor (beta chain). This entry comes from a study of blood T cell repertoires in COVID-19. Study-wide background: There were acute and convalescent COVID-19 samples, and they came from the United States, Italy and Spain. Sources were T cells, B-cell-depleted T cells, or PBMCs; the material itself was cDNA or gDNA.

Original data processing: Reference gene primer amplification gave estimated nucleated cell counts. Using immunoSEQ multiplex PCR, the repertoire was profiled, and TCRdb retains in-frame clones only, with some absent. For V, J and clone size, that table is used; D and trimming come from the DNA. The sample yields roughly 50,000 clones, 85% seen once. The CDR3 is 15 residues long. Looked up from germline, CDR1 is SQVTM and CDR2 is ANQGSEA. The V gene end was trimmed by 6 bases and the J gene end by 2 bases; junction bases not matched to a gene: 6. This TCR derives from a human donor in a cohort sampled during active COVID-19. Sequenced input: peripheral blood. The genes are TRBV29-1 and TRBJ2-1, with 11 bases fitting TRBD2. In nucleotides, the CDR3 is TGCAGCGTCACTCATAGCGGGAGGGCCTACAATGAGCAGTTCTTC. Translated: CSVTHSGRAYNEQFF.